The 23 T cell receptor beta chains given below trace back to one sample, sequenced in a study of shared clonotypes between healthy human individuals. Only in-frame clones appear in the TCRdb table, and some are missing; sequencing was by immunoSEQ multiplex PCR. Of about 980,000 clones detected, about three quarters appear once; the ten largest clones hold about 1.5%. The sample consisted of memory CD4+ T cells sorted from blood. Subset noted: CD45RA-negative fraction. The receptor set was obtained from a man between 18 and 29 years old in good health.

Details on this clone: This CDR3 is also generated by other DNA sequences in the sample. The chain links TRBV15 to TRBJ2-7; no clear D. The CDR3 totals 13 residues. Trimming pared 0 bases from V and 5 bases from J, leaving 8 bases between. Germline loops: CDR1 LNHNV, CDR2 YYDKDF (reference sequence). CDR3 bases: TGTGCCACCAGCAGAGATACGGGCGACGAGCAGTACTTC. It specifies CATSRDTGDEQYF.

This clone appeared many times. In DNA form, the CDR3 reads TGTGCCTGGAGTGTAAGTTCCGGGGAGCAGTACTTC. This translates into CAWSVSSGEQYF. The V call is TRBV30, the J call TRBJ2-7; D remains unclear. V lost 0 bases to trimming and J lost 7 bases, with 10 bases between them. The germline V gene encodes CDR1 GTSNPN and CDR2 SVGIG (reference sequence). The CDR3 runs to 12 residues.

This chain links TRBV30 with TRBJ2-7; possibly TRBD1 or TRBD2 for D (5 bases each). Germline V gene sequence: CDR1 GTSNPN, CDR2 SVGIG (reference sequence). This CDR3 has 14 residues. V lost 4 bases and J lost 1, with 14 bases in between. The CDR3 protein is CAWKGLGESYEQYF. The CDR3 DNA reads TGTGCCTGGAAAGGGTTGGGGGAGTCCTACGAGCAGTACTTC.

The chain has TRBV6-1 and TRBJ1-2; D remains unclear. The CDR3 is 14 amino acids. Germline V gene data show CDR1 as MNHNS and CDR2 as SASEGT. V dropped 5 bases and J dropped 0 bases, with 10 bases sitting between them. CDR3 sequence: CASSTRIANYGYTF. The DNA of the CDR3 is TGTGCCAGCAGTACCAGGATAGCTAACTATGGCTACACCTTC.

This clone came up once. J is TRBJ2-7 and V is TRBV4-1; 11 nucleotides agree with TRBD2. The germline gives CDR1 MGHRA, CDR2 YSYEKL. This CDR3 contains 15 residues. Trimming took 2 bases from V and 5 from J; bases not matched to a gene: 5. The CDR3 region is CASSQPTSGVDEQYF. The CDR3 DNA reads as TGCGCCAGCAGCCAACCGACTAGCGGGGTCGACGAGCAGTACTTC.

The rearrangement uses TRBV4-3 and TRBJ2-7, with 7 bases fitting TRBD1. CDR3 size: 14 residues. Germline V gene lookup returns CDR1 LGHNA and CDR2 YSLEER. V dropped 5 bases and J dropped 2; count of bases not matched to a gene: 6. Written as DNA, the CDR3 is TGCGCCAGCAGCAAGGATCAGGGGGCCTACGAGCAGTACTTC. Translating gives CASSKDQGAYEQYF.

V is TRBV5-4 and J is TRBJ2-1, with D tentatively TRBD2 (6 bases). The germline V and J ends were trimmed by 4 bases and 0 bases, with 11 bases remaining between them. The CDR3 covers 15 residues. Germline V CDR1 and CDR2: SGHNT, YYREEE (reference sequence). The CDR3 loop is CASSRDSSSYNEQFF. The CDR3 DNA follows: TGTGCCAGCAGCCGGGACTCTTCCTCCTACAATGAGCAGTTCTTC.

The gene calls are TRBV5-1 and TRBJ2-6; maybe TRBD2 (6 bases). The CDR3 loop spans 17 amino acids. Germline V gene sequence: CDR1 SGHRS, CDR2 YFSETQ. V was pared by 0 bases and J by 4 bases, with 14 bases between. CDR3 loop: CASSLVPEGSGANVLTF. The CDR3 bases are TGCGCCAGCAGCTTGGTCCCGGAGGGCAGCGGGGCCAACGTCCTGACTTTC. Full variable domain (remainder filled in from reference TRBV5-1 and TRBJ2-6): KAGVTQTPRYLIKTRGQQVTLSCSPISGHRSVSWYQQTPGQGLQFLFEYFSETQRNKGNFPGRFSGRQFSNSRSEMNVSTLELGDSALYLCASSLVPEGSGANVLTFGAGSRLTVL.

The rearrangement uses TRBV25-1 and TRBJ2-5; unclear D gene. Germline V gene lookup returns CDR1 MGHDK and CDR2 SYGVNS. The CDR3 runs 11 residues. The V end was cut by 4 bases, the J end by 5 bases, with 5 bases between. CDR3 sequence: CASSVEETQYF. In DNA form, the CDR3 reads TGTGCCAGCAGTGTTGAGGAGACCCAGTACTTC.

The chain employs TRBV30 and TRBJ1-2, with 7 bases aligning to TRBD1. The CDR3 has 13 amino acids. Trimming cost V 0 bases and J 4 bases; bases outside gene matches: 2. Per germline, CDR1 GTSNPN and CDR2 SVGIG (reference sequence). The CDR3 protein is CAWSVDRLYGYTF. The CDR3 DNA is TGTGCCTGGAGTGTGGACAGGCTCTATGGCTACACCTTC.

A single count supports this clone. The chain carries TRBV25-1 and TRBJ1-2; D may be TRBD1 (6 bases). Germline-derived CDR1 and CDR2 are MGHDK and SYGVNS. This CDR3 comprises 14 residues. The V gene lost 4 bases and the J gene lost 5 bases, with 14 bases spanning the gap. CDR3 protein: CASSAPTGHYGYTF. The CDR3 DNA sequence: TGTGCCAGCAGTGCTCCAACAGGGCATTATGGCTACACCTTC.

This clone was counted between two and nine times. CDR3 bases: TGCGCCAGCAGTCCGACTTTGGGCACTGAAGCTTTCTTT. Translation: CASSPTLGTEAFF. This chain connects TRBV10-1 to TRBJ1-1; D remains unclear. V lost 5 bases and J lost 4, with 11 bases in between. Looked up from germline, CDR1 is WNHNN and CDR2 is SYGVQD (reference sequence). This CDR3 is built from 13 residues.

The chain joins TRBV10-1 to TRBJ2-1; D unresolved. CDR1 WNHNN and CDR2 SYGVQD come from the germline V gene (reference sequence). The V end lost 6 bases, the J end lost 0 bases, and 15 bases lay between the germline ends. The CDR3 has 16 residues. The CDR3 loop is CASSLNERSSYNEQFF. The CDR3 DNA follows: TGCGCCAGCAGCCTAAATGAGAGGAGCTCCTACAATGAGCAGTTCTTC.

The chain has TRBV4-1 and TRBJ2-7; D not resolved. The CDR3 spans 13 residues. V lost 4 bases, J lost 4 bases, and 11 bases lay in between. The germline CDR1 and CDR2 sequences are MGHRA and YSYEKL. This CDR3 reads CASSRPPSYEQYF. CDR3 bases: TGCGCCAGCAGCCGCCCCCCCAGTTACGAGCAGTACTTC.

The CDR3 DNA follows: TGTGCCAGCAGTGATCATGGGGTAGCCAAAAACATTCAGTACTTC. Its translation is CASSDHGVAKNIQYF. The V gene is TRBV2, the J gene TRBJ2-4, with unresolved D. CDR1 is SNHLY and CDR2 is FYNNEI in the germline V gene. The CDR3 loop spans 15 amino acids. Trimming removed 3 bases at V and 0 bases at J, with 9 bases between.

This sequence joins TRBV18 and TRBJ1-1; the D is unclear. The CDR3 is 14 residues long. V lost 5 bases and J 1 base, leaving 11 bases between the germline ends. CDR1 is KGHSH, CDR2 LQKENI, per germline. CDR3 loop: CASSIQNSNTEAFF. CDR3 coding DNA: TGTGCCAGCTCAATACAGAATTCGAACACTGAAGCTTTCTTT.

The rearrangement uses TRBV13 and TRBJ1-2; D ambiguous. Germline V gives CDR1 PRHDT, CDR2 FYEKMQ (reference sequence). V dropped 4 bases and J dropped 2 bases, with 8 bases sitting between them. The CDR3 extends over 13 amino acids. Here the CDR3 DNA reads TGTGCCAGCAGCTCCGACATGAACTATGGCTACACCTTC. This codes for CASSSDMNYGYTF.

The J gene is TRBJ2-5, the V gene TRBV18; possible D gene TRBD2, 6 bases. Germline V gene sequence: CDR1 KGHSH, CDR2 LQKENI. Trimming removed 0 bases from V and 6 bases from J, with 14 bases in between. This CDR3 has 15 amino acids. The CDR3 DNA sequence: TGTGCCAGCTCACCACCCCCGGGCGGGGTCCAGACCCAGTACTTC. Its protein product is CASSPPPGGVQTQYF.

This clone was detected many times. J is TRBJ1-2 and V is TRBV6-6, with D possibly being TRBD1 (5 bases). This CDR3 spans 14 amino acids. Trimming took 5 bases from V and 3 from J, leaving 13 bases between them. Germline V gives CDR1 MNHNY, CDR2 SVGAGI (reference sequence). CDR3 residues: CASSASGTYYGYTF. The CDR3 coding sequence is TGTGCCAGCAGTGCCTCCGGGACCTACTATGGCTACACCTTC.

This chain joins TRBV29-1 and TRBJ2-7; weak D call: TRBD2 (5 bases). CDR1 and CDR2 (germline): SQVTM, ANQGSEA. Trimming shortened V by 4 bases and J by 7 bases, and 20 bases separated the two germline ends. The CDR3 contains 14 residues. The CDR3 loop is CSVVSNLVREEQYF. CDR3 nucleotide sequence: TGCAGCGTTGTATCTAATCTCGTTAGGGAGGAGCAGTACTTC.

This CDR3 is CASSESVTGVGNGYTF. For the CDR3, the DNA is TGCGCCAGCAGTGAGTCGGTCACAGGGGTCGGGAATGGCTACACCTTC. V is TRBV10-2 and J is TRBJ1-2; TRBD1 matches 7 bases. There are 16 residues in the CDR3. Germline V gene sequence: CDR1 WSHSY, CDR2 SAAADI. The trim removed 0 bases at V and 6 bases at J, leaving 10 bases unmatched.

This clone was recorded only once. The rearrangement links TRBV18 to TRBJ1-1; D is undetermined. Trimming removed 3 bases at V and 2 bases at J, with 13 bases between. The CDR3 has 15 residues. The germline V gene has CDR1 KGHSH and CDR2 LQKENI. Here the CDR3 reads CASSPLSAANTEAFF. CDR3 nucleotides: TGTGCCAGCTCACCCTTGTCGGCTGCTAACACTGAAGCTTTCTTT. Variable domain in full (rest from reference TRBV18 and TRBJ1-1): NAGVMQNPRHLVRRRGQEARLRCSPMKGHSHVYWYRQLPEEGLKFMVYLQKENIIDESGMPKERFSAEFPKEGPSILRIQQVVRGDSAAYFCASSPLSAANTEAFFGQGTRLTVV.

This clone was found a few times. The genes are TRBV5-1 and TRBJ1-6; D perhaps matches TRBD1 (5 bases). Trimming removed 4 bases from V and 0 bases from J, with 14 bases in between. CDR1 is SGHRS and CDR2 is YFSETQ in the germline V gene. This CDR3 is built from 17 residues. CDR3 DNA: TGCGCCAGCAGCAAGGGACGGGATAGCTCCTATAATTCACCCCTCCACTTT. Translating it yields CASSKGRDSSYNSPLHF.